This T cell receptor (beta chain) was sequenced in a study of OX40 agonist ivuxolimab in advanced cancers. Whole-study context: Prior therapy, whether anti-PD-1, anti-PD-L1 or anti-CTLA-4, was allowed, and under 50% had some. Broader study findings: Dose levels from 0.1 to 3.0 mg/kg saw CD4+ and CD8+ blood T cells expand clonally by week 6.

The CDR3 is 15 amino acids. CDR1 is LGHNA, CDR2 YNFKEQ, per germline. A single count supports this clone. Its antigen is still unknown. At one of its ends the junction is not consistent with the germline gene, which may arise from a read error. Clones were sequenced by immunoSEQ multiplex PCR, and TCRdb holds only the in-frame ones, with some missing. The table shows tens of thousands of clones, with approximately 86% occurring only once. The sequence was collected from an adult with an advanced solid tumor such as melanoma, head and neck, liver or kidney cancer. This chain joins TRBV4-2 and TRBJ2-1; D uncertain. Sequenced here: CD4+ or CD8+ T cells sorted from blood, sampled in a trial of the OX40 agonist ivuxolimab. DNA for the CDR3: TGTGCCAGCACCCAAGGAATGTACTCCTACAATGAGCAGTTCTTC. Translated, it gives CASTQGMYSYNEQFF.